Shown below are 25 T cell receptor beta chains from a single sample sequenced in a study of molecular identifiers for immune sequencing clone quantification. MiXCR, applied by TCRdb to the PCR reads, yields one record per CDR3 protein. The data show 70,000 to 95,000 distinct CDR3 sequences, about 20% seen once. Sequencing was performed on naive CD8+ T cells from blood, with Jurkat cell RNA spiked in. Subset reported: FACS-sorted CD8+CD4-CCR7+CD45RA+ naive T cells. The receptors derive from a human donor in good health. Some libraries in this study had Jurkat cell RNA spiked in.

The chain is built from TRBV24-1 and TRBJ1-1; D perhaps matches TRBD1 (5 bases). The germline CDR1 and CDR2 sequences are KGHDR and SFDVKD. The CDR3 runs 14 residues. V dropped 9 bases and J dropped 0 bases, with 13 bases sitting between them. CDR3 residues: CATWDGSMNTEAFF. In DNA, the CDR3 is TGTGCCACCTGGGACGGATCCATGAACACTGAAGCTTTCTTT.

The table lists this clonotype with a few counts. One end of the junction varies from germline; a read error may be responsible. The CDR3 sequence: CSVDAGGLAGEETRYF. The CDR3 nucleotides read TGCAGCGTTGATGCAGGCGGGCTAGCGGGGGAAGAGACCCGGTACTTC. The J gene is TRBJ2-5, the V gene TRBV29-1; TRBD2 matches 10 bases. This CDR3 region has 16 residues. The V gene's germline CDR1 is SQVTM and CDR2 ANQGSEA.

In this sample, this clonotype turned up many times. The chain combines TRBV11-2 with TRBJ2-7; D not resolved. This CDR3 comprises 14 residues. V was clipped by 0 bases and J by 1 base, with 7 bases between them. CDR1 is SGHAT, CDR2 FQNNGV, per germline. CDR3 bases: TGTGCCAGCAGCTTAGAGTACGGATCCTACGAGCAGTACTTC. Its protein is CASSLEYGSYEQYF. Full variable domain (outside the CDR3, taken from reference TRBV11-2 and TRBJ2-7): EAGVAQSPRYKIIEKRQSVAFWCNPISGHATLYWYQQILGQGPKLLIQFQNNGVVDDSQLPKDRFSAERLKGVDSTLKIQPAKLEDSAVYLCASSLEYGSYEQYFGPGTRLTVT.

This clonotype has a count of ten or more. V and J are TRBV3-1 and TRBJ1-1; 9 nucleotides agree with TRBD1. This CDR3 has 13 residues. Germline V gene sequence: CDR1 LGHDT, CDR2 YNNKEL (reference sequence). Germline trimming cut 9 bases from V and 4 bases from J; bases unmatched to any gene: 6. The CDR3 nucleotides read TGTGCCAGTGGGGACAGGGCCGGCACTGAAGCTTTCTTT. Protein product: CASGDRAGTEAFF.

This clonotype was detected ten times or more. The chain employs TRBV6-2 or TRBV6-3 and TRBJ1-1, with a tentative D call TRBD1 (6 bases). Germline-derived CDR1 and CDR2 are MNHEY and SVGEGT. Trimming removed 5 bases at V and 7 bases at J, with 20 bases between. This CDR3 has 15 amino acids. CDR3 sequence (DNA): TGTGCCAGCAGTCAAATGTTCAACAGGGATCGTGAAGCTTTCTTT. It encodes CASSQMFNRDREAFF.

In the case of this clonotype: It may be a read error: a sequence one base away is much more abundant. The chain's CDR3 is CSTRGRPRGFSNSPLHF. CDR3 bases: TGCAGTACTAGAGGTCGACCCCGCGGGTTTTCAAATTCACCCCTCCACTTT. V gene TRBV20-1 combines with J gene TRBJ1-6; D is ambiguous. The CDR3 length is 17 residues. Germline CDR1 reads DFQATT; CDR2 reads SNEGSKA (reference sequence).

The chain has TRBV28 and TRBJ2-6; no definite D call. Trimming cost V 6 bases and J 0 bases, with 9 bases left between them. CDR3 length: 15 residues. Per the germline V gene, CDR1 is MDHEN and CDR2 is SYDVKM. The CDR3 loop reads CASRVQRSGANVLTF. CDR3 DNA: TGTGCCAGCAGAGTACAGCGCTCTGGGGCCAACGTCCTGACTTTC.

Comments on this clonotype: Possible read error: a much larger clone is one base away. This rearrangement joins TRBV9 to TRBJ1-5; D possibly corresponds to TRBD1 (5 bases). Looked up from germline, CDR1 is SGDLS and CDR2 is YYNGEE. The CDR3 consists of 15 residues. In DNA form, the CDR3 reads TGTGCCAGCAGTGCAGGGACCTCTAGCGATCAGCCCCAGCATTTT. Its protein product is CASSAGTSSDQPQHF.

This clonotype was detected many times. V usage is TRBV12-3 or TRBV12-4 and J usage is TRBJ1-1; 8 nucleotides agree with TRBD1. The CDR3 contains 14 residues. J gave up 2 bases and V 10 bases, and 9 bases lay outside the gene matches. The CDR3 coding sequence is TGTGCCACCGAGACAGGGGCCTCAAACACTGAAGCTTTCTTT. Its protein is CATETGASNTEAFF.

This clonotype came up many times. The rearrangement links TRBV5-4 to TRBJ2-7; D may be TRBD2 (6 bases). Looked up from germline, CDR1 is SGHNT and CDR2 is YYREEE (reference sequence). The CDR3 length is 15 residues. V was clipped by 6 bases and J by 2 bases, with 18 bases between them. The CDR3 protein is CASKLAGRQTYEQYF. The CDR3 nucleotides read TGTGCCAGCAAACTGGCCGGGAGACAAACCTACGAGCAGTACTTC.

This clonotype was recorded once. This may stem from a read error, because a much larger clone lies one nucleotide away. The V gene is TRBV6-5, the J gene TRBJ2-3; 8 bases line up with TRBD2. CDR3 length: 15 amino acids. CDR1 is MNHEY, CDR2 SVGAGI, per germline. Here the CDR3 reads CARSYPGGHPDTQYF. CDR3 bases: TGTGCCCGCAGTTACCCGGGAGGGCATCCAGATACGCAGTATTTT.

This clonotype was counted ten times or more. V usage is TRBV3-1 and J usage is TRBJ2-5; D not resolved. The germline V gene encodes CDR1 LGHDT and CDR2 YNNKEL (reference sequence). CDR3 length: 15 amino acids. With 3 bases removed from V and 5 bases from J, the gap between germline ends came to 16 bases. The chain's CDR3 is CASSQVGVLSETQYF. CDR3 nucleotide sequence: TGTGCCAGCAGCCAGGTTGGGGTATTGTCGGAGACCCAGTACTTC.

This clonotype was seen repeatedly, ten times or more. The genes are TRBV29-1 and TRBJ2-3, with D hard to call. CDR1 SQVTM and CDR2 ANQGSEA come from the germline V gene. The CDR3 sequence is 13 residues long. Trimming pared 2 bases from V and 4 bases from J, leaving 10 bases between. As DNA, the CDR3 is TGCAGCGTTGAAAACCCCAATTCAGATACGCAGTATTTT. It specifies CSVENPNSDTQYF.

This clonotype has a count of ten or more. This chain joins TRBV19 and TRBJ1-1; 9 positions agree with TRBD1. The ends lost 5 bases at V and 3 bases at J; junction bases unmatched: 4. Germline V CDR1 and CDR2: LNHDA, SQIVND (reference sequence). The CDR3 consists of 14 residues. CDR3 DNA: TGTGCCAGTAGTCCGAGGACAGGGGACACTGAAGCTTTCTTT. This encodes CASSPRTGDTEAFF.

The chain joins TRBV2 to TRBJ2-3, with 8 bases lining up with TRBD2. CDR1 and CDR2 (germline): SNHLY, FYNNEI. The junction had 8 bases not matched to a gene; V was cut back by 3 bases and J by 0 bases. The CDR3 runs to 17 residues. CDR3 residues: CASSESRGGASTDTQYF. CDR3 in DNA: TGTGCCAGCAGTGAGAGCCGGGGGGGGGCTAGCACAGATACGCAGTATTTT.

This clonotype was observed many times. V gene TRBV2 combines with J gene TRBJ2-7; TRBD1 or TRBD2 may be the D gene (5 bases each). Germline CDR1 is SNHLY and CDR2 is FYNNEI. V lost 3 bases to trimming and J lost 0 bases, with 12 bases between them. The CDR3 is 15 residues long. CDR3 coding DNA: TGTGCCAGCAGTGAGGTTGGTGGGACCTCCTACGAGCAGTACTTC. It encodes CASSEVGGTSYEQYF.

This clonotype was detected many times. This chain links TRBV27 with TRBJ2-1; D remains ambiguous. CDR1 and CDR2 from the germline V gene are MNHEY and SMNVEV (reference sequence). V lost 5 bases to trimming and J lost 7 bases, with 15 bases between them. The CDR3 is 14 amino acids. In DNA form, the CDR3 reads TGTGCCAGCAGTGTGACAAGGATGGGTAATGAGCAGTTCTTC. Protein: CASSVTRMGNEQFF.

In regard to this clonotype: This could be a read error, since a much larger clone is one nucleotide away. This chain uses TRBV14 with TRBJ2-1; possibly TRBD2 for D (6 bases). Per germline, CDR1 SGHDN and CDR2 FVKESK. This CDR3 contains 15 residues. CDR3 sequence (DNA): TGTGCCAGCAGCCCCCTAGCGACCTCCTACAATGAGCAGTCCTTC. Its protein is CASSPLATSYNEQSF. The variable domain in full, with the rest retrieved from reference TRBV14 and TRBJ2-1, is EAGVTQFPSHSVIEKGQTVTLRCDPISGHDNLYWYRRVMGKEIKFLLHFVKESKQDESGMPNNRFLAERTGGTYSTLKVQPAELEDSGVYFCASSPLATSYNEQSFGPGTRLTVL.

This clonotype appeared many times. The rearrangement joins TRBV2 to TRBJ1-1; D might be TRBD1 (6 bases). V gave up 9 bases and J gave up 4 bases, with 9 bases separating them. Per germline, CDR1 SNHLY and CDR2 FYNNEI. The CDR3 covers 11 residues. The CDR3 loop reads CASTGSTEAFF. CDR3 bases: TGTGCCAGTACAGGGAGCACTGAAGCTTTCTTT.

This clonotype was seen ten or more times. V and J are TRBV5-4 and TRBJ1-1; D is ambiguous. Germline V gives CDR1 SGHNT, CDR2 YYREEE (reference sequence). There are 14 residues in the CDR3. Between the trimmed V and J ends, which lost 4 bases and 1 base, there was a span of 11 bases. CDR3: CASSALVPNTEAFF. The CDR3 nucleotides are TGTGCCAGCAGCGCCTTAGTTCCGAACACTGAAGCTTTCTTT.

With respect to this clonotype: A much larger clone differs by one base, so this may be a read error. CDR3 region: CAGSQGVPYEQYF. CDR3 nucleotides: TGTGCCGGCAGCCAGGGCGTGCCCTACGAGCAGTACTTC. V is TRBV3-1 and J is TRBJ2-7, with TRBD1 as a possible D gene (5 bases). The germline CDR1 and CDR2 sequences are LGHDT and YNNKEL (reference sequence). There are 13 residues in the CDR3.

This clonotype occurred many times. V usage is TRBV18 and J usage is TRBJ2-5; D possibly corresponds to TRBD1 (6 bases). The ends were cut back, 3 bases at V and 4 bases at J, with 21 bases in the middle. The CDR3 loop spans 17 amino acids. Germline loops: CDR1 KGHSH, CDR2 LQKENI. CDR3 sequence reads: CASSPPEGQTLIETQYF. CDR3 nucleotides: TGTGCCAGCTCACCGCCGGAAGGACAGACACTTATAGAGACCCAGTACTTC.

The table lists this clonotype with many counts. V and J are TRBV7-2 and TRBJ2-5; no clear D. The CDR3 loop spans 13 amino acids. Germline loops: CDR1 SGHTA, CDR2 FQGNSA. V gave up 3 bases and J gave up 5 bases, with 10 bases separating them. CDR3 sequence: CASSFDPWETQYF. The DNA for the CDR3 is TGTGCCAGCAGCTTCGATCCCTGGGAGACCCAGTACTTC.

As concerns this clonotype: Just one base apart from a much larger clone, this may be a read error. V and J are TRBV28 and TRBJ1-1; weak D call: TRBD1 (5 bases). CDR3 length equals 14 residues. Germline V gene lookup returns CDR1 MDHEN and CDR2 SYDVKM. CDR3 in DNA: TGTGCCAGCGGCGGGGGGGAGACTGAGACTGAAGCTTCCTTT. Translated, it gives CASGGGETETEASF. Filled out from reference TRBV28 and TRBJ1-1, the complete variable domain reads DVKVTQSSRYLVKRTGEKVFLECVQDMDHENMFWYRQDPGLGLRLIYFSYDVKMKEKGDIPEGYSVSREKKERFSLILESASTNQTSMYLCASGGGETETEASFGQGTRLTVV.

For the CDR3, the DNA is TGTGCCAGCAGGGAAAGGACAGCTAACTATGGCTACACCTTC. Translating it yields CASRERTANYGYTF. The chain employs TRBV6-1 and TRBJ1-2; possibly TRBD1 for D (6 bases). Trimming took off 6 bases at V and 0 bases at J, with 11 bases between the two ends. This CDR3 has 14 residues. The germline CDR1 and CDR2 sequences are MNHNS and SASEGT.